This TCR beta chain was obtained from a study of shared clonotypes between healthy human individuals. Findings and caveats of the study: A handful of donors had 5% to 6% of their naive CD4 clonotypes in common.

Profiled with immunoSEQ multiplex PCR; TCRdb holds only in-frame clones, not every one. Of about 2 million clones in the sample, around 96% were seen once. Note on this clone: Antigen: not known.

Naive CD8 cells comprised CD45RO-negative, CCR7-positively selected cells, excluding terminally differentiated effector memory CD45RA+ cells. The CDR3 loop spans 13 amino acids. Trimming took 2 bases from V and 6 from J; bases not matched to a gene: 2. CDR1 is LNHNV, CDR2 YYDKDF, per germline (reference sequence). Sequenced material: naive CD8+ T cells sorted from blood. The clonotype originates from a man aged 18-30 years in good health. V is TRBV15 and J is TRBJ2-7; 9 bases agree with TRBD1. CDR3 bases: TGTGCCACCAGCAGAACGACAGGGGGCGAGCAGTACTTC. Protein: CATSRTTGGEQYF.